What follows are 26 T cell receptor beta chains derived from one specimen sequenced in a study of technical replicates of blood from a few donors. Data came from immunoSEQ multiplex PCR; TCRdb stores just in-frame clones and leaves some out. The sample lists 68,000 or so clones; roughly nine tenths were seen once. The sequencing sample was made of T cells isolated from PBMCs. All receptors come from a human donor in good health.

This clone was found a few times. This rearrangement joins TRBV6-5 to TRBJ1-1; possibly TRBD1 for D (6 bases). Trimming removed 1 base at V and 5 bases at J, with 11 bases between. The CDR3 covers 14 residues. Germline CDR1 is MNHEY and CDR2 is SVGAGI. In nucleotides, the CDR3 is TGTGCCAGCAGTTACTTGGGGGCTGGGACTGAAGCTTTCTTT. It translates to CASSYLGAGTEAFF.

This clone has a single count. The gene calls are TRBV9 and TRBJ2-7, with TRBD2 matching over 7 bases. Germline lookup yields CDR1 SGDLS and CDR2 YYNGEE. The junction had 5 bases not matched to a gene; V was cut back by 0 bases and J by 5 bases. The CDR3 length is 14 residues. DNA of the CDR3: TGTGCCAGCAGCGTAGTCCCAGCGGGAAACGAGCAGTACTTC. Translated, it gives CASSVVPAGNEQYF.

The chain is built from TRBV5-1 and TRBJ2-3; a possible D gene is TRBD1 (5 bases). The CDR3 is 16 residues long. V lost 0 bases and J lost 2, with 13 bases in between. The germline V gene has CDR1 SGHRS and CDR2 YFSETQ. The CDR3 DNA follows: TGCGCCAGCAGCTTGGATAGGACACCTTTCACAGATACGCAGTATTTT. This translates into CASSLDRTPFTDTQYF. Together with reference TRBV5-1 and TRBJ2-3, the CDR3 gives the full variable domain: KAGVTQTPRYLIKTRGQQVTLSCSPISGHRSVSWYQQTPGQGLQFLFEYFSETQRNKGNFPGRFSGRQFSNSRSEMNVSTLELGDSALYLCASSLDRTPFTDTQYFGPGTRLTVL.

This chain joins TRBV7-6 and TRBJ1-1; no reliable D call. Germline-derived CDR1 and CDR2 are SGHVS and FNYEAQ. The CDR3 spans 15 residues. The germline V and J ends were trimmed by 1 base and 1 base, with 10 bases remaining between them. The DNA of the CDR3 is TGTGCCAGCAGCTTAGGCGTTCCAGGGAACACTGAAGCTTTCTTT. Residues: CASSLGVPGNTEAFF.

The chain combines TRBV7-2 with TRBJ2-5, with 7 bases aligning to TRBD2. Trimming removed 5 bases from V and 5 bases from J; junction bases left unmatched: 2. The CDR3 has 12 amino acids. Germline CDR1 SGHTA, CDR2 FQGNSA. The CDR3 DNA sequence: TGTGCCAGCAGCCAGCGGGACGAGACCCAGTACTTC. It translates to CASSQRDETQYF.

CDR3 sequence (DNA): TGTGCCAGCAGCCCCTCCCATATTGCGGGCGTCACCGGGGAGCTGTTTTTT. The encoded protein is CASSPSHIAGVTGELFF. The V gene is TRBV7-2, the J gene TRBJ2-2; a possible D gene is TRBD2 (5 bases). Trimming removed 5 bases at V and 4 bases at J, with 20 bases between. Germline V gene sequence: CDR1 SGHTA, CDR2 FQGNSA. This CDR3 has 17 residues.

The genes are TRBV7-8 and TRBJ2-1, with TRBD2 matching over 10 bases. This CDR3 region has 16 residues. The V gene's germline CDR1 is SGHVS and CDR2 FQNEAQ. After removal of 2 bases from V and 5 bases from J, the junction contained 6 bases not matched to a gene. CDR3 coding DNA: TGTGCCAGCAGCTTACACCTAGCGGGAGTCCACAATGAGCAGTTCTTC. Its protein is CASSLHLAGVHNEQFF.

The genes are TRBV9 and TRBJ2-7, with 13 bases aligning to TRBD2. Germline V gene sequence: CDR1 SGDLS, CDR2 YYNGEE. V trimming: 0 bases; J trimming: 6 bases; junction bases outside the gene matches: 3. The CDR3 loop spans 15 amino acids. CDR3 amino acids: CASSVGGLAGFEQYF. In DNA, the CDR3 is TGTGCCAGCAGCGTAGGGGGACTAGCGGGGTTCGAGCAGTACTTC.

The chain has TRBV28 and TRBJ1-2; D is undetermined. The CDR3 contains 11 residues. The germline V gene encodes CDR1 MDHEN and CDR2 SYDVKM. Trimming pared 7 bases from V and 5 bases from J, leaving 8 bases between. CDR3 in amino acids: CASTVGYGYTF. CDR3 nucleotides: TGTGCCAGCACGGTCGGTTATGGCTACACCTTC.

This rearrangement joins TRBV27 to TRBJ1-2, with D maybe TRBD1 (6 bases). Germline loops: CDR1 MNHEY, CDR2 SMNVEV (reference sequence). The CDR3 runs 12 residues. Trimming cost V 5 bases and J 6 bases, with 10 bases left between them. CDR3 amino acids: CASSPDSHGYTF. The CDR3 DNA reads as TGTGCCAGCAGTCCGGACAGCCATGGCTACACCTTC.

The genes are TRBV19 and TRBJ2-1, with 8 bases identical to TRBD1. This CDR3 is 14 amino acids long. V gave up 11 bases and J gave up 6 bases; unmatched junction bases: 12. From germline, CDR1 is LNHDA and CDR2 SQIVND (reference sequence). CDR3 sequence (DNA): TGTGCCCGCCTGGGGGACAGGCATATCAATGAGCAGTTCTTC. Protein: CARLGDRHINEQFF.

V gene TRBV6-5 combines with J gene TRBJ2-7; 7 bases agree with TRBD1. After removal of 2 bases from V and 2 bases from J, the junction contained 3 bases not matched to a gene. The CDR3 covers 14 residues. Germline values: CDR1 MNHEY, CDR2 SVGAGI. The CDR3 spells CASSYGQGAYEQYF. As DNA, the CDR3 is TGTGCCAGCAGTTACGGGCAGGGGGCCTACGAGCAGTACTTC.

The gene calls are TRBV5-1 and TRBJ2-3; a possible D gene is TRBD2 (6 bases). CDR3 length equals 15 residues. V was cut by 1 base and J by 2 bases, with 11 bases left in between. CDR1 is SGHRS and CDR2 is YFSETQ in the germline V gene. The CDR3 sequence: CASSLMTRPTDTQYF. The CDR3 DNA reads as TGCGCCAGCAGCTTGATGACTAGACCCACAGATACGCAGTATTTT.

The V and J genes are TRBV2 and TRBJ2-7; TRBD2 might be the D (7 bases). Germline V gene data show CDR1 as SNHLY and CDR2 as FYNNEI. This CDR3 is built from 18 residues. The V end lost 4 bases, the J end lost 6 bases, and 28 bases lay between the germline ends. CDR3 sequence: CASSGSGGGIQPFGEQYF. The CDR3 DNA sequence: TGTGCCAGCAGTGGATCTGGCGGGGGCATACAGCCCTTCGGCGAGCAGTACTTC.

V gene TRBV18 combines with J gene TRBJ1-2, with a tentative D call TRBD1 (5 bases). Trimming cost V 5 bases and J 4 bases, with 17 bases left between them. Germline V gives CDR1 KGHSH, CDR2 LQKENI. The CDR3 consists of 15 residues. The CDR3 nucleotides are TGTGCCAGCTCAGTCAACAACGCAGGGCTCTATGGCTACACCTTC. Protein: CASSVNNAGLYGYTF. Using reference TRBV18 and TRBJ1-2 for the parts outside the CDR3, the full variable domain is NAGVMQNPRHLVRRRGQEARLRCSPMKGHSHVYWYRQLPEEGLKFMVYLQKENIIDESGMPKERFSAEFPKEGPSILRIQQVVRGDSAAYFCASSVNNAGLYGYTFGSGTRLTVV.

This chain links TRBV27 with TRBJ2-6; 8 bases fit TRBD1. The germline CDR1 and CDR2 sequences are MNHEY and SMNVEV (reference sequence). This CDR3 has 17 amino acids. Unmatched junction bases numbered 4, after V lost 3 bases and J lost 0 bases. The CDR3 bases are TGTGCCAGCAGTTTTACAGGGGGTAGCTCTGGGGCCAACGTCCTGACTTTC. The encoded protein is CASSFTGGSSGANVLTF.

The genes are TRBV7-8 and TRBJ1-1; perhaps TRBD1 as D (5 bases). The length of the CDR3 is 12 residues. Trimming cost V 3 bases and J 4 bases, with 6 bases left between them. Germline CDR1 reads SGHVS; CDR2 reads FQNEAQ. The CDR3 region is CASSFDSTEAFF. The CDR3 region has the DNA TGTGCCAGCAGCTTTGACAGCACTGAAGCTTTCTTT.

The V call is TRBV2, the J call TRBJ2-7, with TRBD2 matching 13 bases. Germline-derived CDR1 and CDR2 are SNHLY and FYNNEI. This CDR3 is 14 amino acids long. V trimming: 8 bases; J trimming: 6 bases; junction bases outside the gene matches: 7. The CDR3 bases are TGTGCCAGCCGAGGACTAGCGGGAGTATCCGAGCAGTACTTC. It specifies CASRGLAGVSEQYF. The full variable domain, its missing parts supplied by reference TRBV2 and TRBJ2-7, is EPEVTQTPSHQVTQMGQEVILRCVPISNHLYFYWYRQILGQKVEFLVSFYNNEISEKSEIFDDQFSVERPDGSNFTLKIRSTKLEDSAMYFCASRGLAGVSEQYFGPGTRLTVT.

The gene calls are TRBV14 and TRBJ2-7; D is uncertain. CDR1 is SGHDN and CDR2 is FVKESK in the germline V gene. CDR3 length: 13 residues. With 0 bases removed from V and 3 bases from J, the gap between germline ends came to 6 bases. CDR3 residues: CASSQDPRYEQYF. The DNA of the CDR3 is TGTGCCAGCAGCCAAGACCCCCGCTACGAGCAGTACTTC. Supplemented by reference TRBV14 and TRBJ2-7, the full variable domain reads EAGVTQFPSHSVIEKGQTVTLRCDPISGHDNLYWYRRVMGKEIKFLLHFVKESKQDESGMPNNRFLAERTGGTYSTLKVQPAELEDSGVYFCASSQDPRYEQYFGPGTRLTVT.

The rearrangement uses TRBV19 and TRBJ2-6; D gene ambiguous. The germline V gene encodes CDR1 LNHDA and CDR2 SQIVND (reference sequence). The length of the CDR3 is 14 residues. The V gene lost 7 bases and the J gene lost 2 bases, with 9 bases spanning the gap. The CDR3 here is CASKARPGANVLTF. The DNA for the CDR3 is TGTGCCAGTAAGGCCAGGCCTGGGGCCAACGTCCTGACTTTC.

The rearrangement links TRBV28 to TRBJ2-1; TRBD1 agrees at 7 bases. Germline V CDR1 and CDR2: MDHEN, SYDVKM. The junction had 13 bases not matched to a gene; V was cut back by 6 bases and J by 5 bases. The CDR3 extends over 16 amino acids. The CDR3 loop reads CASSYSSGTVNNEQFF. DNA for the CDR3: TGTGCCAGCAGCTATTCTTCCGGGACAGTGAACAATGAGCAGTTCTTC.

CDR3 region: CASSFQGSSYEQYF. The CDR3 bases are TGTGCCAGCAGTTTCCAGGGCTCATCCTACGAGCAGTACTTC. This chain connects TRBV28 to TRBJ2-7; D may be TRBD1 (5 bases). This CDR3 is built from 14 residues. V lost 3 bases and J 1 base, leaving 10 bases between the germline ends. Per germline, CDR1 MDHEN and CDR2 SYDVKM.

The CDR3 DNA reads TGTGCCAGCAGCGACCGGAGTAGGGATACGCAGTATTTT. It specifies CASSDRSRDTQYF. V usage is TRBV7-2 and J usage is TRBJ2-3; D unresolved. Germline V CDR1 and CDR2: SGHTA, FQGNSA. The CDR3 contains 13 residues. V was shortened by 5 bases and J by 6 bases, with 12 bases between the two germline ends.

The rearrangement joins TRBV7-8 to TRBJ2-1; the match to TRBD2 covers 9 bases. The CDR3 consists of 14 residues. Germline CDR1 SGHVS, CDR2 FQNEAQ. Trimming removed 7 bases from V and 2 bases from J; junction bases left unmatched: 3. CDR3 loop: CASTAGGTYNEQFF. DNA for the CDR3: TGTGCCAGCACGGCGGGAGGGACCTACAATGAGCAGTTCTTC.

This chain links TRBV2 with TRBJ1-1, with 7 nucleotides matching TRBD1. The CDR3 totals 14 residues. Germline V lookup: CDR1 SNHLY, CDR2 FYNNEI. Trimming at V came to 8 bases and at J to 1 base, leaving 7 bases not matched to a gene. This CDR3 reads CASYRRQGNTEAFF. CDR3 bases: TGTGCCAGCTATCGGCGACAGGGGAACACTGAAGCTTTCTTT.

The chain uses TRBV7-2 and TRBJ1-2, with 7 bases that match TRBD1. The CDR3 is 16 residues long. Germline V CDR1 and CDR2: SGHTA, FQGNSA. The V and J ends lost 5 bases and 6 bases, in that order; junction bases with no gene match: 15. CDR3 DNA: TGTGCCAGCAGCCCCAACAGGGGCCCTAGAGGAAATGGCTACACCTTC. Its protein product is CASSPNRGPRGNGYTF.